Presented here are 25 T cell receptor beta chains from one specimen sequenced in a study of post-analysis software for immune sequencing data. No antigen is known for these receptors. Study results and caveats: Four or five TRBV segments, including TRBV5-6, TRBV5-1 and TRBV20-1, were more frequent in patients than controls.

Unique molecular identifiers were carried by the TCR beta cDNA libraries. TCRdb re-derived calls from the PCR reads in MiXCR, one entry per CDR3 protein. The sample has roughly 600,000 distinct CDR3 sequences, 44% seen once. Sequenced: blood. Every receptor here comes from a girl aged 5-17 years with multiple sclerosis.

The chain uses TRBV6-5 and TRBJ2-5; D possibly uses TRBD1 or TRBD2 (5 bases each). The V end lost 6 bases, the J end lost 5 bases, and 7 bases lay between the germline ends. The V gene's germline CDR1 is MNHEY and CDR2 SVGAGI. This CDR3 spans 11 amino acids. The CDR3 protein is CASRGPETQYF. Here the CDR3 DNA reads TGTGCCAGCAGGGGACCCGAGACCCAGTACTTC.

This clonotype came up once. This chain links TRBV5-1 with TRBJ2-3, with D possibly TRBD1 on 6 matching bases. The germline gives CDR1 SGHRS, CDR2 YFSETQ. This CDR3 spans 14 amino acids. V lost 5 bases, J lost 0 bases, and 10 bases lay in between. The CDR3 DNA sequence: TGCGCCAGCAGACAGGGTTCTAGCACAGATACGCAGTATTTT. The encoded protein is CASRQGSSTDTQYF.

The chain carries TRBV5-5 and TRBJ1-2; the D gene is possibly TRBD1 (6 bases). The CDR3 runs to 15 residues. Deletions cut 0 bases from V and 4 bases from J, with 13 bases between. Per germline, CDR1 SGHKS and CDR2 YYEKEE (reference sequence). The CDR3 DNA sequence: TGTGCCAGCAGCTTGGATGGGGGCGCGGGCTATGGCTACACCTTC. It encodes CASSLDGGAGYGYTF.

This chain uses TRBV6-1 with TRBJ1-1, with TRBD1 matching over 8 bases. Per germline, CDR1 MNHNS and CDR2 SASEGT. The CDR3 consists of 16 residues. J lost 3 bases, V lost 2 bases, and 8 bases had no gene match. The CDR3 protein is CASSEFEQGVDTEAFF. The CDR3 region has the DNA TGTGCCAGCAGTGAATTCGAACAGGGGGTGGACACTGAAGCTTTCTTT.

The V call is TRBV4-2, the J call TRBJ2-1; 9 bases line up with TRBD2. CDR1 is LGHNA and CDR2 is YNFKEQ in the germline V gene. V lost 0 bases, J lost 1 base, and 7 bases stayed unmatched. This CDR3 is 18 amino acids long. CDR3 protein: CASSQDLASGISYNEQFF. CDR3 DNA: TGTGCCAGCAGCCAAGATTTGGCTAGCGGGATTTCCTACAATGAGCAGTTCTTC.

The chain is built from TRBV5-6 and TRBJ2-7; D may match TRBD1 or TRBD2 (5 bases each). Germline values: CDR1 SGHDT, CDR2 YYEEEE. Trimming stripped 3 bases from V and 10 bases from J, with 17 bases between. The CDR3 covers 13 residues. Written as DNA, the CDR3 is TGTGCCAGCAGCTCCGGGACCCAGAATGCCCAGTACTTC. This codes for CASSSGTQNAQYF.

CDR3 coding DNA: TGCGCCAGCAGCTCTCAGACCGTCAATGAGCAGTTCTTC. It is translated as CASSSQTVNEQFF. The chain joins TRBV5-1 to TRBJ2-1; D not certain. Germline CDR1 is SGHRS and CDR2 is YFSETQ. V was trimmed by 3 bases and J by 6 bases, leaving 10 bases between them. The CDR3 sequence is 13 residues long.

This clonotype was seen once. The CDR3 here is CSARARASNQPQHF. CDR3 DNA sequence: TGCAGTGCTAGGGCGAGGGCCAGCAATCAGCCCCAGCATTTT. V usage is TRBV20-1 and J usage is TRBJ1-5, with D unclear. The germline V gene encodes CDR1 DFQATT and CDR2 SNEGSKA (reference sequence). The CDR3 totals 14 residues. The germline V and J ends were trimmed by 3 bases and 1 base, with 10 bases remaining between them.

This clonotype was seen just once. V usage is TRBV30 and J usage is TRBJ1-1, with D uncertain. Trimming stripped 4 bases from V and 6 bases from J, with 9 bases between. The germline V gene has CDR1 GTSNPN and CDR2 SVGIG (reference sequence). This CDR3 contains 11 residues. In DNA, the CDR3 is TGTGCCTGGAACCCTGGGGCTGAAGCTTTCTTT. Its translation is CAWNPGAEAFF.

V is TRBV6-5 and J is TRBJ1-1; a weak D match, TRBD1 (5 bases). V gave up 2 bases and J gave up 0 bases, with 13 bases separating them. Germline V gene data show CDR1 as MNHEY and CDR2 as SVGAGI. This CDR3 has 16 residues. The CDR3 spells CASSYRAGRLNTEAFF. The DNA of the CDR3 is TGTGCCAGCAGTTACAGGGCAGGGAGACTGAACACTGAAGCTTTCTTT.

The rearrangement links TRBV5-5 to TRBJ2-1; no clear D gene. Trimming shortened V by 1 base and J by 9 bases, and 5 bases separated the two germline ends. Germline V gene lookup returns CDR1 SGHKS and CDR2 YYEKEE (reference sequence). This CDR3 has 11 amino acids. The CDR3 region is CASSLFGEQFF. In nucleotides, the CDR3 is TGTGCCAGCAGCTTGTTTGGTGAGCAGTTCTTC.

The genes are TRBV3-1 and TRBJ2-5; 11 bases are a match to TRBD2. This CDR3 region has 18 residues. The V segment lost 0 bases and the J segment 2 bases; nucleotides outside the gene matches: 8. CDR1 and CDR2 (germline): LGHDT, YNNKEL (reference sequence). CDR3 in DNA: TGTGCCAGCAGCCAAGAACACAGGACTAGCGGGTTACAAGAGACCCAGTACTTC. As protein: CASSQEHRTSGLQETQYF.

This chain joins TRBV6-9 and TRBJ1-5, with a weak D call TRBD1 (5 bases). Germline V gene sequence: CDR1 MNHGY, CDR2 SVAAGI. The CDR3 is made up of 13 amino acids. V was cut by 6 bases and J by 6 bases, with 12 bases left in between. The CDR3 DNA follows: TGTGCCAGCAGGACCCAGGGTGGTCAGCCCCAGCATTTT. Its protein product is CASRTQGGQPQHF.

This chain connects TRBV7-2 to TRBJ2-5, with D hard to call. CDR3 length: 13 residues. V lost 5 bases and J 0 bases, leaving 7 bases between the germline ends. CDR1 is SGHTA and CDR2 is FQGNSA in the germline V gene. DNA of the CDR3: TGTGCCAGCAGCCCATCTAACCAAGAGACCCAGTACTTC. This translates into CASSPSNQETQYF.

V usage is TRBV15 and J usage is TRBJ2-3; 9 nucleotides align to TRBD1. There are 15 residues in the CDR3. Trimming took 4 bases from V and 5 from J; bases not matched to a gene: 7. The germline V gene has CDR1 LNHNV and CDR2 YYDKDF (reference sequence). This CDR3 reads CATSKDRGVRDTQYF. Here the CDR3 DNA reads TGTGCCACCAGCAAGGACAGGGGTGTTAGAGATACGCAGTATTTT.

The CDR3 region is CSARDGVSAVRGLQYF. CDR3 sequence (DNA): TGCAGTGCTAGAGATGGGGTATCGGCAGTCCGAGGCCTCCAGTACTTC. The chain couples TRBV20-1 to TRBJ2-5; D unclear. Germline V gene data show CDR1 as DFQATT and CDR2 as SNEGSKA (reference sequence). Trimming left V 0 bases short and J 10 bases short, with 24 bases between. The CDR3 runs 16 residues.

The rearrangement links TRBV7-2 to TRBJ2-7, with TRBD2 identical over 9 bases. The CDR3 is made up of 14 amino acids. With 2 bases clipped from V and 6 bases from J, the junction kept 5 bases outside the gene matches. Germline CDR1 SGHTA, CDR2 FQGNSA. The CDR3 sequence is CASSLRREGREQYF. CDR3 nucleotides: TGTGCCAGCAGCTTAAGGCGGGAGGGCCGCGAGCAGTACTTC.

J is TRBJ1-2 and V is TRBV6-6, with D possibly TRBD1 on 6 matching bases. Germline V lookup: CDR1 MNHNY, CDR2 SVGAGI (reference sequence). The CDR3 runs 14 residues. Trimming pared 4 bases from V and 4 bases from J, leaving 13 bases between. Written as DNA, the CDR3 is TGTGCCAGCAGTTTAACAGGGATGTCCTATGGCTACACCTTC. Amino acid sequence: CASSLTGMSYGYTF.

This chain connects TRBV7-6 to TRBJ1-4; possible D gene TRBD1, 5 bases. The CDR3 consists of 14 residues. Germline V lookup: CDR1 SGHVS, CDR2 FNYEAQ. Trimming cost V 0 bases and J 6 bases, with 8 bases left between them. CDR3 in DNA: TGTGCCAGCAGCTTAGCAGGGGCGCATGAAAAACTGTTTTTT. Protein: CASSLAGAHEKLFF. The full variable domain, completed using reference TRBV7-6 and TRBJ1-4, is GAGVSQSPRYKVTKRGQDVALRCDPISGHVSLYWYRQALGQGPEFLTYFNYEAQQDKSGLPNDRFSAERPEGSISTLTIQRTEQRDSAMYRCASSLAGAHEKLFFGSGTQLSVL.

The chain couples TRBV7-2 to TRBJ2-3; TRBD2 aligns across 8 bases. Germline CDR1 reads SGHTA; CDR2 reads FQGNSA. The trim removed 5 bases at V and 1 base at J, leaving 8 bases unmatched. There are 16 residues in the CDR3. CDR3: CASSRGTRAGTDTQYF. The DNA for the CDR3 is TGTGCCAGCAGCCGGGGGACTAGAGCTGGCACAGATACGCAGTATTTT. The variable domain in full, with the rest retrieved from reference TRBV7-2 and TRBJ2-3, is GAGVSQSPSNKVTEKGKDVELRCDPISGHTALYWYRQSLGQGLEFLIYFQGNSAPDKSGLPSDRFSAERTGGSVSTLTIQRTQQEDSAVYLCASSRGTRAGTDTQYFGPGTRLTVL.

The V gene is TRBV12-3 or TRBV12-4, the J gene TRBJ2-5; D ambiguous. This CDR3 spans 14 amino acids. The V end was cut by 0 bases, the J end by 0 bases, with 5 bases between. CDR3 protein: CASSLAADQETQYF. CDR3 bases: TGTGCCAGCAGTTTAGCTGCGGACCAAGAGACCCAGTACTTC.

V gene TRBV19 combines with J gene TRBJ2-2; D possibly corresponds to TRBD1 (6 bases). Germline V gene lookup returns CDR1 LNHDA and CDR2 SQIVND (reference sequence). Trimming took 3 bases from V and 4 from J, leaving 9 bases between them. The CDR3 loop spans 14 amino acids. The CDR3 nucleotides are TGTGCCAGTAGTATGGGGGACACCACCGGGGAGCTGTTTTTT. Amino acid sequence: CASSMGDTTGELFF.

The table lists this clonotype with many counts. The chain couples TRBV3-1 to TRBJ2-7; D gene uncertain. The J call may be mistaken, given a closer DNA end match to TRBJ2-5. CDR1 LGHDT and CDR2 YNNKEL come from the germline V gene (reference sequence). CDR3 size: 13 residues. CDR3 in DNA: TGTGCCAGCAGCCCTCGCCTAATTGGGACCCAGTACTTC. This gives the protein CASSPRLIGTQYF.

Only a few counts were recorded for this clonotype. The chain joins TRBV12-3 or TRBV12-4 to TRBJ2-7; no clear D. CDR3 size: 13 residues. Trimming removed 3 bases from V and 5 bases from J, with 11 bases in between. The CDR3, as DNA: TGTGCCAGCAGTTTGCGACCTGGGAACGAGCAGTACTTC. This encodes CASSLRPGNEQYF.

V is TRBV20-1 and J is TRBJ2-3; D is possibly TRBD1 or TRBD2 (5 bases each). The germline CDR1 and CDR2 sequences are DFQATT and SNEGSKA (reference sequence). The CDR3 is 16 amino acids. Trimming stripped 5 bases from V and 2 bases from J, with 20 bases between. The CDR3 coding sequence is TGCAGTGCTGGAAGAGGTCAGGGACGGACCACAGATACGCAGTATTTT. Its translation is CSAGRGQGRTTDTQYF.